This passage covers 26 T cell receptor beta chains from one sample sequenced in a study of cytomegalovirus exposure and HLA in healthy donors. PCR involved 60 Vbeta and 13 Jbeta primers. Sequenced by immunoSEQ multiplex PCR; TCRdb stores in-frame clones only, minus some. Of about 140,000 clones in the sample, around 66% were seen once. Sequenced: PBMCs. All receptors come from a woman aged 60-75 years in good health and CMV-seronegative.

The chain uses TRBV6-6 and TRBJ1-3; unclear D gene. Germline-derived CDR1 and CDR2 are MNHNY and SVGAGI (reference sequence). Trimming left V 2 bases short and J 2 bases short, with 7 bases between. CDR3 size: 14 residues. The CDR3 sequence: CASSYEGPGNTIYF. CDR3 DNA: TGTGCCAGCAGTTACGAGGGTCCTGGAAACACCATATATTTT.

The J gene is TRBJ2-5, the V gene TRBV7-2; 7 bases match TRBD1. The CDR3 runs 14 residues. In germline, CDR1 is SGHTA, CDR2 FQGNSA. The junction had 7 bases not matched to a gene; V was cut back by 5 bases and J by 4 bases. The CDR3 here is CASSKGQAGETQYF. CDR3 bases: TGTGCCAGCAGCAAAGGACAGGCAGGAGAGACCCAGTACTTC.

The chain uses TRBV25-1 and TRBJ1-2; the D gene is possibly TRBD1 (5 bases). Trimming took off 4 bases at V and 6 bases at J, with 12 bases between the two ends. The CDR3 extends over 13 amino acids. Germline V gene lookup returns CDR1 MGHDK and CDR2 SYGVNS. CDR3 nucleotide sequence: TGTGCCAGCAGTGGGGGGGTGGTCGATGGCTACACCTTC. Encoded protein: CASSGGVVDGYTF.

The V gene is TRBV4-2, the J gene TRBJ2-2; TRBD1 aligns across 9 bases. CDR1 and CDR2 from the germline V gene are LGHNA and YNFKEQ. The V gene end was trimmed by 1 base and the J gene end by 3 bases; junction bases not matched to a gene: 0. This CDR3 comprises 15 residues. The CDR3 nucleotides are TGTGCCAGCAGCCAAGGGACAGGGGACACCGGGGAGCTGTTTTTT. This gives the protein CASSQGTGDTGELFF.

The V gene is TRBV5-6, the J gene TRBJ1-2; 8 bases match TRBD1. J was trimmed by 10 bases and V by 1 base; bases with no gene match: 15. Germline V lookup: CDR1 SGHDT, CDR2 YYEEEE. The CDR3 runs 16 residues. The DNA for the CDR3 is TGTGCCAGCAGCTTGATCTCGGACAGGGTTTTTTCCGCCTACACCTTC. Protein sequence: CASSLISDRVFSAYTF.

V usage is TRBV7-6 and J usage is TRBJ2-3; possibly TRBD1 for D (6 bases). This CDR3 has 16 amino acids. Germline lookup yields CDR1 SGHVS and CDR2 FNYEAQ. Trimming took 1 base from V and 4 from J, leaving 15 bases between them. The CDR3 coding sequence is TGTGCCAGCAGCTTAGGGGGACAAAAGGTGGCAGATACGCAGTATTTT. This encodes CASSLGGQKVADTQYF.

The V and J genes are TRBV9 and TRBJ2-2, with D possibly matching TRBD2 (5 bases). Germline V lookup: CDR1 SGDLS, CDR2 YYNGEE. Between the trimmed V and J ends, which lost 7 bases and 6 bases, there was a span of 13 bases. There are 13 residues in the CDR3. Here the CDR3 reads CASGLGGPGELFF. The CDR3, as DNA: TGTGCCAGCGGCCTTGGAGGACCCGGGGAGCTGTTTTTT.

The rearrangement joins TRBV9 to TRBJ2-7, with D possibly matching TRBD1 (6 bases). Trimming stripped 4 bases from V and 2 bases from J, with 19 bases between. Germline V gene sequence: CDR1 SGDLS, CDR2 YYNGEE. There are 16 residues in the CDR3. The CDR3 is CASSLDPGQRTYEQYF. The CDR3, as DNA: TGTGCCAGCAGCCTAGACCCGGGACAAAGGACCTACGAGCAGTACTTC.

V is TRBV6-5 and J is TRBJ1-6; TRBD1 might be the D (5 bases). CDR1 is MNHEY, CDR2 SVGAGI, per germline. The CDR3 contains 15 residues. V was trimmed by 6 bases and J by 7 bases, leaving 16 bases between them. In DNA form, the CDR3 reads TGTGCCAGCAGGGCCCCCGGGGGTGGGAATTCACCCCTCCACTTT. This codes for CASRAPGGGNSPLHF.

The J gene is TRBJ2-3, the V gene TRBV19; no clear D gene. The germline V gene encodes CDR1 LNHDA and CDR2 SQIVND (reference sequence). This CDR3 contains 14 residues. Between the trimmed V and J ends, which lost 8 bases and 2 bases, there was a span of 14 bases. CDR3 amino acids: CASGSGLLTDTQYF. The CDR3 DNA follows: TGTGCCAGTGGTTCGGGTCTCCTCACAGATACGCAGTATTTT. The variable domain in full, with the rest retrieved from reference TRBV19 and TRBJ2-3, is DGGITQSPKYLFRKEGQNVTLSCEQNLNHDAMYWYRQDPGQGLRLIYYSQIVNDFQKGDIAEGYSVSREKKESFPLTVTSAQKNPTAFYLCASGSGLLTDTQYFGPGTRLTVL.

The V and J genes are TRBV7-2 and TRBJ2-2; 8 nucleotides align to TRBD2. Germline CDR1 reads SGHTA; CDR2 reads FQGNSA. The CDR3 extends over 17 amino acids. The V and J ends lost 4 bases and 6 bases, in that order; junction bases with no gene match: 13. CDR3 DNA sequence: TGTGCCAGCAGCTCAATCGGGACTAGAAGTATTCCCGGGGAGCTGTTTTTT. As protein: CASSSIGTRSIPGELFF.

This chain uses TRBV7-2 with TRBJ2-2; D not certain. Germline values: CDR1 SGHTA, CDR2 FQGNSA. V was clipped by 7 bases and J by 3 bases, with 9 bases between them. The CDR3 sequence is 13 residues long. The CDR3 sequence is CASKKRDTGELFF. The CDR3 DNA reads as TGTGCCAGCAAGAAGAGAGACACCGGGGAGCTGTTTTTT.

The chain has TRBV2 and TRBJ2-1; D is unclear. Germline CDR1 is SNHLY and CDR2 is FYNNEI. The CDR3 spans 11 residues. Trimming cost V 8 bases and J 9 bases, with 11 bases left between them. Written as DNA, the CDR3 is TGTGCCAGCGGAGTGTTGGGTGAGCAGTTCTTC. Translation: CASGVLGEQFF.

The V and J genes are TRBV2 and TRBJ2-1; perhaps TRBD1 as D (6 bases). In germline, CDR1 is SNHLY, CDR2 FYNNEI. This CDR3 region has 13 residues. Trimming stripped 4 bases from V and 10 bases from J, with 14 bases between. For the CDR3, the DNA is TGTGCCAGCAGTGCCCTGGAGCAGGGGGAGCAGTTCTTC. Its protein is CASSALEQGEQFF. Using reference TRBV2 and TRBJ2-1 for the parts outside the CDR3, the full variable domain is EPEVTQTPSHQVTQMGQEVILRCVPISNHLYFYWYRQILGQKVEFLVSFYNNEISEKSEIFDDQFSVERPDGSNFTLKIRSTKLEDSAMYFCASSALEQGEQFFGPGTRLTVL.

The sample holds a few counts of this clone. V is TRBV7-2 and J is TRBJ2-7; 7 positions agree with TRBD1. V dropped 5 bases and J dropped 0; count of bases not matched to a gene: 7. The CDR3 has 15 amino acids. From germline, CDR1 is SGHTA and CDR2 FQGNSA. CDR3 residues: CASSITRGSSYEQYF. DNA for the CDR3: TGTGCCAGCAGCATCACCAGGGGGAGCTCCTACGAGCAGTACTTC.

The CDR3 sequence is CASSAPGGKPSGYTF. The CDR3 region has the DNA TGCGCCAGCAGTGCTCCAGGGGGAAAGCCCTCTGGCTACACCTTC. The chain is built from TRBV10-1 and TRBJ1-2; 7 bases fit TRBD1. This CDR3 region has 15 residues. Germline CDR1 is WNHNN and CDR2 is SYGVQD (reference sequence). The trim removed 4 bases at V and 7 bases at J, leaving 12 bases unmatched.

This sequence joins TRBV29-1 and TRBJ2-5, with TRBD1 identical over 7 bases. Germline V gene sequence: CDR1 SQVTM, CDR2 ANQGSEA. V was clipped by 4 bases and J by 5 bases; unmatched bases: 13. CDR3 size: 15 residues. The CDR3 spells CSVGERGGPLETQYF. Written as DNA, the CDR3 is TGCAGCGTTGGAGAGAGAGGGGGCCCCCTCGAGACCCAGTACTTC.

This clone was detected once. V gene TRBV5-4 combines with J gene TRBJ1-4; 7 positions agree with TRBD1. Germline assignment: CDR1 SGHNT and CDR2 YYREEE (reference sequence). The V segment lost 4 bases and the J segment 5 bases; nucleotides outside the gene matches: 8. CDR3 length: 15 residues. CDR3 DNA: TGTGCCAGCAGCCCGGACAGGAGAGCAAATGAAAAACTGTTTTTT. It encodes CASSPDRRANEKLFF.

CDR3 bases: TGTGCCAGCCTATTGTCGGGACAGGGGGCAAAGCCCCAGCATTTT. Translation: CASLLSGQGAKPQHF. The chain recombines TRBV19 with TRBJ1-5; the match to TRBD1 covers 12 bases. Per the germline V gene, CDR1 is LNHDA and CDR2 is SQIVND (reference sequence). This CDR3 has 15 residues. The V and J ends lost 9 bases and 8 bases, in that order; junction bases with no gene match: 11.

This clone was found once. The chain joins TRBV10-3 to TRBJ2-7, with 11 bases fitting TRBD1. This CDR3 spans 15 amino acids. V shed 6 bases and J 4 bases; nucleotides not matched to a gene: 8. Germline V gene lookup returns CDR1 ENHRY and CDR2 SYGVKD. CDR3 bases: TGTGCCATCAGCGGAGGGGGGACAGGGGGTTACGAGCAGTACTTC. This codes for CAISGGGTGGYEQYF.

The chain carries TRBV2 and TRBJ1-6; 7 positions agree with TRBD1. V trimming: 6 bases; J trimming: 5 bases; junction bases outside the gene matches: 4. There are 14 residues in the CDR3. The germline V gene has CDR1 SNHLY and CDR2 FYNNEI. CDR3 region: CASRGDRDNSPLHF. The CDR3, as DNA: TGTGCCAGCAGGGGGGACAGAGATAATTCACCCCTCCACTTT.

In this sample, this clone turned up a few times. The chain uses TRBV7-3 and TRBJ2-7, with 11 nucleotides matching TRBD1. The CDR3 is 14 residues long. The V and J ends lost 5 bases and 3 bases, in that order; junction bases with no gene match: 3. The germline CDR1 and CDR2 sequences are SGHTA and FQGTGA. CDR3 nucleotide sequence: TGTGCCAGCAGCCGGACAGGGGGCTACTACGAGCAGTACTTC. This codes for CASSRTGGYYEQYF.

The chain carries TRBV10-3 and TRBJ2-1, with 10 bases fitting TRBD1. Germline assignment: CDR1 ENHRY and CDR2 SYGVKD. The V segment lost 6 bases and the J segment 3 bases; nucleotides outside the gene matches: 8. The CDR3 is 16 amino acids. CDR3 sequence reads: CAIRETGTGVYNEQFF. The CDR3 coding sequence is TGTGCCATCAGGGAAACCGGGACAGGGGTCTACAATGAGCAGTTCTTC.

This chain's CDR3 is CASSLAAGGGDTQYF. The CDR3 bases are TGCGCCAGCAGCTTGGCGGCGGGAGGAGGAGATACGCAGTATTTT. V usage is TRBV5-1 and J usage is TRBJ2-3, with 8 bases fitting TRBD2. The CDR3 consists of 15 residues. Germline CDR1 is SGHRS and CDR2 is YFSETQ. With V trimmed by 0 bases and J by 5 bases, 5 bases remained unmatched.

This sequence joins TRBV5-4 and TRBJ1-1, with TRBD1 as a possible D gene (5 bases). The germline gives CDR1 SGHNT, CDR2 YYREEE (reference sequence). The CDR3 loop spans 14 amino acids. V shed 3 bases and J shed 3 bases, with 12 bases lying between them. For the CDR3, the DNA is TGTGCCAGCAGCTCAACAGGTTCCTACACTGAAGCTTTCTTT. The encoded protein is CASSSTGSYTEAFF. The whole variable domain, remainder taken from reference TRBV5-4 and TRBJ1-1, is ETGVTQSPTHLIKTRGQQVTLRCSSQSGHNTVSWYQQALGQGPQFIFQYYREEENGRGNFPPRFSGLQFPNYSSELNVNALELDDSALYLCASSSTGSYTEAFFGQGTRLTVV.

The chain carries TRBV5-4 and TRBJ2-7, with D perhaps TRBD1 (6 bases). CDR3 size: 14 residues. The germline V and J ends were trimmed by 1 base and 4 bases, with 12 bases remaining between them. Germline V gene lookup returns CDR1 SGHNT and CDR2 YYREEE (reference sequence). The CDR3 reads CASSLQGTPYEQYF. The CDR3 nucleotides are TGTGCCAGCAGCTTGCAGGGGACACCTTACGAGCAGTACTTC. Full variable domain (remainder filled in from reference TRBV5-4 and TRBJ2-7): ETGVTQSPTHLIKTRGQQVTLRCSSQSGHNTVSWYQQALGQGPQFIFQYYREEENGRGNFPPRFSGLQFPNYSSELNVNALELDDSALYLCASSLQGTPYEQYFGPGTRLTVT.